These T cell receptor beta chains were read from a single sample in a study of shared clonotypes between healthy human individuals. The protocol was immunoSEQ multiplex PCR, while the TCRdb copy is restricted to in-frame clones and leaves out a portion. The data hold roughly 2,500,000 clones, with roughly 93% observed a single time. The source material was naive CD4+ T cells from PBMCs. The receptors derive from a young man in good health. Some clones in this sample may be carry-over from other donors' samples. Both conserved end residues are part of each CDR3. D genes are given only for firm matches. Rows may omit the clone size; those that give it use once, few, many or a size class.

NA TRBJ2-7 NA 13 TRBV5-1 TGCGCCAGCAGCCCGGGCTGGCTCTACGAGCAGTACTTC CASSPGWLYEQYF
NA TRBJ2-3 NA 13 TRBV7-2 TGTGCCAGCAGCTTAGCCCATACAGATACGCAGTATTTT CASSLAHTDTQYF
NA TRBJ2-2 NA 15 TRBV5-1 TGCGCCAGCAGCTTGGTGAGTCCGAACACCGGGGAGCTGTTTTTT CASSLVSPNTGELFF
TRBD1 TRBJ1-1 once 13 TRBV6-1 TGTGCCAGCGTCAGGGGGCGGACCACTGAAGCTTTCTTT CASVRGRTTEAFF
NA TRBJ2-5 once 13 TRBV28 TGTGCCAGCAGTTCCTCTTCGGGGGTCAGTCCCTACTTC CASSSSSGVSPYF
NA TRBJ1-2 NA 13 TRBV6-6 TGTGCCACCAACCGGGGCAGCCAAGGGGGCTACACCTTC CATNRGSQGGYTF
TRBD1 TRBJ2-7 NA 16 TRBV5-1 TGCGCCAGCAGCTTGGAGACCGGGACAGGGACGTACGAGCAGTACTTC CASSLETGTGTYEQYF
NA TRBJ2-3 NA 11 TRBV5-6 TGTGCCAGCAGCGTGCTCCGGGCGCAGTATTTT CASSVLRAQYF
TRBD1 TRBJ1-1 NA 13 TRBV12-5 TGTGCTAGTGGTTCCAGGACAGGGACTGAAGCTTTCTTT CASGSRTGTEAFF
TRBD1 TRBJ2-1 NA 15 TRBV5-4 TGTGCCAGCAGCTGGGGGACAGGGAAGAGAAATGAGCAGTTCTTC CASSWGTGKRNEQFF
NA TRBJ2-3 NA 14 TRBV9 TGTGCCAGCAGCCCCCGACTTACTGCAGATACGCAGTATTTT CASSPRLTADTQYF
NA TRBJ2-5 NA 12 TRBV5-1 TGCGCCAGCAGCTTGAATGGGGAGACCCAGTACTTC CASSLNGETQYF
TRBD2 TRBJ2-3 NA 14 TRBV25-1 TGTGCCAGCAGTGTAGGACTAGCGATAGATACGCAGTATTTT CASSVGLAIDTQYF
TRBD2 TRBJ2-1 NA 16 TRBV28 TGTGCCAGCAGACCCGCCGGACTAGCCTCCTACAATGAGCAGTTCTTC CASRPAGLASYNEQFF
NA TRBJ2-7 NA 15 TRBV5-5 TGTGCCAGCAGCTCCTCCGGGGCCGCTTCCTACGAGCAGTACTTC CASSSSGAASYEQYF
NA TRBJ1-3 NA 16 TRBV5-1 TGCGCCAGCAGCTTGGAAGGGACACACTCTGGAAACACCATATATTTT CASSLEGTHSGNTIYF
NA TRBJ2-5 NA 14 TRBV19 TGTGCCAGCCGGAGGGACCGCTTACAAGAGACCCAGTACTTC CASRRDRLQETQYF
NA TRBJ1-4 NA 17 TRBV7-8 TGTGCCAGCAGCTCAAACAAAGGGGGGAGGACTAATGAAAAACTGTTTTTT CASSSNKGGRTNEKLFF
TRBD2 TRBJ2-1 NA 15 TRBV7-9 TGTGCCAGCAGCTTACTAGCGGGAGCATTAGGTGAGCAGTTCTTC CASSLLAGALGEQFF
NA TRBJ2-3 once 16 TRBV9 TGTGCCAGCAGCGAACGGGACCTTAGGAGCACAGATACGCAGTATTTT CASSERDLRSTDTQYF
NA TRBJ2-1 NA 18 TRBV25-1 TGTGCCAGCAGTGACCCTCTCCTAGCGTGGGGCAGGTACAATGAGCAGTTCTTC CASSDPLLAWGRYNEQFF
NA TRBJ2-2 NA 15 TRBV13 TGTGCCAGCAGTCGGGGCGGACGTCTCACCGGGGAGCTGTTTTTT CASSRGGRLTGELFF
TRBD2 TRBJ2-2 NA 17 TRBV5-1 TGCGCCAGCAGCCCAGGGACTAGCGGAAAGAACACCGGGGAGCTGTTTTTT CASSPGTSGKNTGELFF
NA TRBJ1-1 few 11 TRBV2 TGTGCCAGCAACCCCGGGGGAAGGACTTTCTTT CASNPGGRTFF
NA TRBJ2-7 NA 14 TRBV18 TGTGCCAGCTCACCCCCGACAGGTTCCTACGAGCAGTACTTC CASSPPTGSYEQYF
NA TRBJ2-3 NA 14 TRBV29-1 TGCAGCGTTGAAGCTAGCACTAGCACAGATACGCAGTATTTT CSVEASTSTDTQYF
NA TRBJ1-4 NA 14 TRBV6-4 TGTGCCAGCAGTGACGGGCCGTTTGGGGAAAAACTGTTTTTT CASSDGPFGEKLFF
NA TRBJ2-7 NA 14 TRBV7-2 TGTGCCAGCAGCGCAGGGGCGGGGGAATACGAGCAGTACTTC CASSAGAGEYEQYF
NA TRBJ2-2 few 15 TRBV5-1 TGCGCCAGCAGCCTCCGACAGGACAACACCGGGGAGCTGTTTTTT CASSLRQDNTGELFF